The source of this TCR beta chain is a study of blood T cell repertoires in COVID-19. Across the study: Sources were T cells, B-cell-depleted T cells, or PBMCs; the material itself was cDNA or gDNA.

In the authors' workflow: Researchers report that nucleated cell counts were estimated from reference gene primer amplification. Profiled with immunoSEQ multiplex PCR; TCRdb holds only in-frame clones, not every one. The V and J calls and clone size come from that table; D and trimming were worked out from the DNA. Here the sample spans 20,000 to 30,000 clones, around 88% being singletons. Germline loops: CDR1 SGDLS, CDR2 YYNGEE. The CDR3 consists of 13 residues. V lost 3 bases, J lost 8 bases, and 11 bases lay in between. The TCR sequence derives from a man between 65 and 85 years old with acute or convalescent COVID-19. J is TRBJ2-2 and V is TRBV9; tentatively, D is TRBD2 (5 bases). Sequencing used peripheral blood. CDR3 loop: CASSARRDGELFF. CDR3 bases: TGTGCCAGCAGCGCCCGTCGGGATGGGGAGCTGTTTTTT.